A selection of T cell receptor beta chains follows, all from one sample in a study. One entry per CDR3 protein results from TCRdb running MiXCR on the 5' RACE reads. This table has tens of thousands of distinct CDR3 sequences, approximately 27% appearing once. What was sequenced was naive CD4+ T cells sorted from a lymph node. These receptors were obtained from a female donor with breast cancer. CDR3s leave out the opening cysteine and the closing phenylalanine or tryptophan. Each record gives: J gene, V gene, D gene, CDR3 protein. D genes are given only for firm matches.

J gene: TRBJ2-5
V gene: TRBV7-3
D gene: TRBD2
CDR3 protein: ASSLKSGLAAQKTQY

J gene: TRBJ1-1
V gene: TRBV6-1
D gene: NA
CDR3 protein: ASSEWGFQAF

J gene: TRBJ2-3
V gene: TRBV6-5
D gene: NA
CDR3 protein: ASSQRAEGDTQY

J gene: TRBJ2-7
V gene: TRBV29-1
D gene: NA
CDR3 protein: SARGTYEQY

J gene: TRBJ2-6
V gene: TRBV6-5
D gene: NA
CDR3 protein: ASSYYQISGANVLT

J gene: TRBJ1-2
V gene: TRBV18
D gene: NA
CDR3 protein: ASSMGRGYGYT

J gene: TRBJ2-1
V gene: TRBV5-1
D gene: NA
CDR3 protein: ASSLAAAGPGDEQF

J gene: TRBJ1-2
V gene: TRBV5-1
D gene: NA
CDR3 protein: ASSLARTANYGYT

J gene: TRBJ1-6
V gene: TRBV4-2
D gene: NA
CDR3 protein: ASSQAPGGTPGSPLH

J gene: TRBJ2-1
V gene: TRBV7-2
D gene: NA
CDR3 protein: ASSLISGLRNEQF

J gene: TRBJ2-3
V gene: TRBV13
D gene: TRBD2
CDR3 protein: ASSLGRSGITDTQY

J gene: TRBJ2-6
V gene: TRBV9
D gene: NA
CDR3 protein: ASSVVGLSGANVLT

J gene: TRBJ1-6
V gene: TRBV20-1
D gene: TRBD1
CDR3 protein: SARRQGRNSPLH

J gene: TRBJ2-3
V gene: TRBV20-1
D gene: TRBD2
CDR3 protein: SARWICGGPTDTQY

J gene: TRBJ1-5
V gene: TRBV20-1
D gene: NA
CDR3 protein: SAAGVGYSNQPQH

J gene: TRBJ2-5
V gene: TRBV7-2
D gene: TRBD2
CDR3 protein: ASSAGLAGTQY

J gene: TRBJ2-3
V gene: TRBV10-3
D gene: NA
CDR3 protein: AISDGGLSTDTQY

J gene: TRBJ2-7
V gene: TRBV5-4
D gene: NA
CDR3 protein: ASSLGLYEQY

J gene: TRBJ2-7
V gene: TRBV9
D gene: NA
CDR3 protein: ASSPRSGEQY

J gene: TRBJ1-1
V gene: TRBV20-1
D gene: NA
CDR3 protein: SAREETEAF

J gene: TRBJ2-7
V gene: TRBV4-1
D gene: NA
CDR3 protein: ASRPGQQSYEQY

J gene: TRBJ1-2
V gene: TRBV2
D gene: NA
CDR3 protein: ASSTDSHYGYT

J gene: TRBJ2-1
V gene: TRBV20-1
D gene: NA
CDR3 protein: SASSGGNSYNEQF

J gene: TRBJ2-7
V gene: TRBV5-1
D gene: NA
CDR3 protein: ASSLGRTYEQY

J gene: TRBJ2-1
V gene: TRBV5-1
D gene: TRBD2
CDR3 protein: ASSLESGNQF

J gene: TRBJ2-1
V gene: TRBV6-2/TRBV6-3
D gene: TRBD2
CDR3 protein: ASCGTSGRAQRLDEQF

J gene: TRBJ2-5
V gene: TRBV28
D gene: NA
CDR3 protein: ASSLPQGRETQY

J gene: TRBJ1-2
V gene: TRBV20-1
D gene: NA
CDR3 protein: SAPPTKRGYT

J gene: TRBJ2-5
V gene: TRBV6-5
D gene: TRBD2
CDR3 protein: ASSYAPRQGGETQY

J gene: TRBJ2-7
V gene: TRBV4-3
D gene: NA
CDR3 protein: ASSQEGDSSYEQY

J gene: TRBJ2-7
V gene: TRBV5-1
D gene: NA
CDR3 protein: ASSLDRTYEQY

J gene: TRBJ2-5
V gene: TRBV29-1
D gene: NA
CDR3 protein: SVDQGETQY

J gene: TRBJ1-1
V gene: TRBV2
D gene: NA
CDR3 protein: ASKRDQNTEAF

J gene: TRBJ1-5
V gene: TRBV20-1
D gene: TRBD1
CDR3 protein: SAEPSGTGGLGNQPLH

J gene: TRBJ2-3
V gene: TRBV15
D gene: NA
CDR3 protein: ATSVRGPNPDTQY

J gene: TRBJ1-1
V gene: TRBV4-3
D gene: NA
CDR3 protein: ASSRTGEAF

J gene: TRBJ2-7
V gene: TRBV20-1
D gene: TRBD2
CDR3 protein: SARGNSGKAYEQY

J gene: TRBJ2-7
V gene: TRBV28
D gene: TRBD1
CDR3 protein: ASSPHQYRGESYEQY

J gene: TRBJ2-5
V gene: TRBV7-9
D gene: NA
CDR3 protein: ASSPGTQIRGQETQY

J gene: TRBJ2-3
V gene: TRBV10-3
D gene: TRBD2
CDR3 protein: AIRAGGPTDTQY

J gene: TRBJ2-3
V gene: TRBV15
D gene: TRBD2
CDR3 protein: ATSRDLLAGNTDTQY

J gene: TRBJ2-3
V gene: TRBV25-1
D gene: TRBD2
CDR3 protein: ASSVAGGPHTQY

J gene: TRBJ2-7
V gene: TRBV20-1
D gene: NA
CDR3 protein: STERISYEQY